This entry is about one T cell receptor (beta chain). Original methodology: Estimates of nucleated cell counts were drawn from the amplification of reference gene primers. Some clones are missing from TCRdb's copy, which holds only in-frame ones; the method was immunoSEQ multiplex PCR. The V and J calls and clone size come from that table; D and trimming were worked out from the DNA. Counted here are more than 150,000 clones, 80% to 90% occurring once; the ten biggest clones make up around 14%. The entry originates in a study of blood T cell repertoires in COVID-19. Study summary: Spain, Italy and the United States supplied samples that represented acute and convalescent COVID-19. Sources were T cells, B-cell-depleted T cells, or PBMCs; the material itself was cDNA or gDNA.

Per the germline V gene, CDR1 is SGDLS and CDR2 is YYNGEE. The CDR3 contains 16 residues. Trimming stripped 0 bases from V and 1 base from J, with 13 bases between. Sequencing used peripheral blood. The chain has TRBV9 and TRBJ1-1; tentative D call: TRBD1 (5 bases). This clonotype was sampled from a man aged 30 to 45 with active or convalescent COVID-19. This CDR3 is CASSVGAGSGNTEAFF. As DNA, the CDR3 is TGTGCCAGCAGCGTAGGGGCAGGGTCGGGGAACACTGAAGCTTTCTTT.